These T cell receptor beta chains were read from a single sample in a study of blood T cell repertoires in COVID-19. Profiled with immunoSEQ multiplex PCR; TCRdb holds only in-frame clones, not every one. The profile shows 60,000 or so clones, roughly 91% of them singletons. Sequenced input: peripheral blood. Receptors originate from a human donor in a cohort sampled during active COVID-19. The CDR3 runs from the conserved cysteine through the conserved F or W. Fields, in order: V gene, clone size, D gene, J gene, CDR3 DNA, CDR3 protein. A D gene is named only where the DNA matches it firmly. The size field is filled for only some rows; it gives once, few, many or a size class.

TRBV19	NA	NA	TRBJ1-1	TGTGCCAGTAGAACTTGGAGCACTGAAGCTTTCTTT	CASRTWSTEAFF
TRBV28	NA	NA	TRBJ1-5	TGTGCCAGCAGACACACCAGGGGCGTAAATCAGCCCCAGCATTTT	CASRHTRGVNQPQHF
TRBV5-1	NA	NA	TRBJ2-2	TGCGCCAGCAGCTTTGGGACTTCCACCGGGGAGCTGTTTTTT	CASSFGTSTGELFF
TRBV27	NA	NA	TRBJ2-5	TGTGCCAGCAGTTTTGGGGGGGCAGAGGAGACCCAGTACTTC	CASSFGGAEETQYF
TRBV9	NA	NA	TRBJ2-1	TGTGCCAGCAGCGAGGACAGCTACAATGAGCAGTTCTTC	CASSEDSYNEQFF
TRBV28	NA	TRBD2	TRBJ2-7	TGTGCCAGCAGTCCGTTAGGCGGGAGGCACTACGAGCAGTACTTC	CASSPLGGRHYEQYF
TRBV5-1	once	TRBD2	TRBJ2-5	TGCGCCAGCAGCAACGTTGGCGGGAGAGGGGAGACCCAGTACTTC	CASSNVGGRGETQYF
TRBV5-4	few	TRBD1	TRBJ2-7	TGTGCCAGCAGCTGGGGGACAGGACCCTACGAGCAGTACTTC	CASSWGTGPYEQYF
TRBV4-1	NA	NA	TRBJ1-2	TGCGCCAGCAGCCAGACAGACAACTATGGCTACACCTTC	CASSQTDNYGYTF
TRBV2	NA	NA	TRBJ2-4	TGTGCCAGTGGTACTACAAGTGCCAAAAACATTCAGTACTTC	CASGTTSAKNIQYF
TRBV10-3	NA	NA	TRBJ1-6	TGTGCCATGGGACCCAGCGGGGAGAATTCACCCCTCCACTTT	CAMGPSGENSPLHF
TRBV4-3	NA	NA	TRBJ1-1	TGCGCCAGCAGCAATTCCTGGGAGACTGAAGCTTTCTTT	CASSNSWETEAFF
TRBV6-5	NA	NA	TRBJ2-7	TGTGCCAGCAGAACCCGGGGGGCTACGTTCGAGCAGTACTTC	CASRTRGATFEQYF
TRBV11-3	NA	TRBD2	TRBJ2-1	TGTGCCAGCAGCTTGCCGAGCGTGGCGCTAGCGGAACAGTTCTTC	CASSLPSVALAEQFF
TRBV4-1	NA	TRBD2	TRBJ2-2	TGCGCCAGCAGCCCAGAACTAGCGGGGATTAACACCGGGGAGCTGTTTTTT	CASSPELAGINTGELFF
TRBV27	NA	TRBD1	TRBJ1-4	TGTGCCAGCAGTCCGGACAGGGGGTTGGATGAAAAACTGTTTTTT	CASSPDRGLDEKLFF
TRBV4-1	NA	NA	TRBJ1-4	TGCGCCAGCAGCCAAGGCACAGACAAACTGTTTTTT	CASSQGTDKLFF
TRBV25-1	NA	NA	TRBJ2-6	TGTGCCAGCAGTGACGACAGAGGACAGTCTGGGGCCAACGTCCTGACTTTC	CASSDDRGQSGANVLTF
TRBV29-1	NA	TRBD2	TRBJ2-6	TGCAGCGTTGAAGAGACTAGCCACCCCCCCGGGGCCAACGTCCTGACTTTC	CSVEETSHPPGANVLTF
TRBV27	NA	NA	TRBJ2-1	TGTGCCAGCAGTTTAAACGGGGGAAATGAGCAGTTCTTC	CASSLNGGNEQFF
TRBV7-9	NA	TRBD2	TRBJ2-5	TGTGCCAGCAGCAAGATAGCGGGAGCGTCCACTATCCAAGAGACCCAGTACTTC	CASSKIAGASTIQETQYF
TRBV15	NA	NA	TRBJ2-7	TGTGCCACCAGCAGAGACCACCGGAGCTCCTACGAGCAGTACTTC	CATSRDHRSSYEQYF